The 21 T cell receptor beta chains below all came from one sample that was sequenced in a study of PD-L1 blockade in urothelial cancer. The data were produced by immunoSEQ multiplex PCR, yet TCRdb's version contains in-frame clones alone and is incomplete. The sample lists around 120,000 clones, approximately 90% seen once, with around 1.7% in the top ten. Time point of the sample: peripheral blood 6 weeks after treatment start. Sequences were derived from PBMCs, sampled around atezolizumab (anti-PD-L1) treatment. The receptor set was obtained from a man in his sixties with urothelial cancer.

The V and J genes are TRBV9 and TRBJ1-4, with D tentatively TRBD1 (5 bases). This CDR3 is 15 amino acids long. Germline lookup yields CDR1 SGDLS and CDR2 YYNGEE. The V gene lost 5 bases and the J gene lost 7 bases, with 18 bases spanning the gap. CDR3 in DNA: TGTGCCAGCAGTCCCGGGGGAAGCCGGGGTGAAAAACTGTTTTTT. Its protein is CASSPGGSRGEKLFF. The full variable domain, its missing parts supplied by reference TRBV9 and TRBJ1-4, is DSGVTQTPKHLITATGQRVTLRCSPRSGDLSVYWYQQSLDQGLQFLIQYYNGEERAKGNILERFSAQQFPDLHSELNLSSLELGDSALYFCASSPGGSRGEKLFFGSGTQLSVL.

The chain has TRBV28 and TRBJ1-4; D remains unclear. Trimming stripped 1 base from V and 4 bases from J, with 7 bases between. The CDR3 spans 14 residues. Germline V CDR1 and CDR2: MDHEN, SYDVKM. The CDR3 loop reads CASSLSGLNEKLFF. The CDR3 nucleotides are TGTGCCAGCAGTTTATCCGGACTTAATGAAAAACTGTTTTTT.

J is TRBJ2-3 and V is TRBV29-1; D may be TRBD1 (5 bases). The germline CDR1 and CDR2 sequences are SQVTM and ANQGSEA. The CDR3 extends over 11 amino acids. Between the trimmed V and J ends, which lost 6 bases and 8 bases, there was a span of 12 bases. The CDR3: CSVEQALTQYF. The DNA for the CDR3 is TGCAGCGTCGAACAGGCCCTTACGCAGTATTTT.

This chain connects TRBV6-1 to TRBJ2-3; maybe TRBD2 (6 bases). The CDR3 is made up of 15 amino acids. Trimming removed 8 bases at V and 1 base at J, with 16 bases between. The V gene's germline CDR1 is MNHNS and CDR2 SASEGT. The CDR3 reads CASPQYGGGTDTQYF. CDR3 coding DNA: TGTGCCAGCCCTCAGTACGGGGGTGGCACAGATACGCAGTATTTT.

The gene calls are TRBV6-5 and TRBJ1-1; D not resolved. Trimming removed 8 bases at V and 1 base at J, with 17 bases between. Germline V gives CDR1 MNHEY, CDR2 SVGAGI. The CDR3 extends over 15 amino acids. CDR3 sequence (DNA): TGTGCCAGCTCGAGGGATGGAGAAGGGAACACTGAAGCTTTCTTT. Protein product: CASSRDGEGNTEAFF.

The chain has TRBV11-3 and TRBJ2-1; weak D call: TRBD1 (6 bases). From germline, CDR1 is SGHNT and CDR2 YENEEA. The CDR3 contains 15 residues. V gave up 5 bases and J gave up 4 bases, with 15 bases separating them. Here the CDR3 reads CASSAEGEPYNEQFF. The CDR3 bases are TGTGCCAGCAGCGCCGAGGGGGAACCTTACAATGAGCAGTTCTTC.

This rearrangement joins TRBV9 to TRBJ2-1; 9 nucleotides agree with TRBD2. The CDR3 runs to 16 residues. Looked up from germline, CDR1 is SGDLS and CDR2 is YYNGEE. With V trimmed by 4 bases and J by 2 bases, 7 bases remained unmatched. CDR3 amino acids: CASSPWAGGPYNEQFF. Written as DNA, the CDR3 is TGTGCCAGCAGCCCCTGGGCGGGGGGGCCCTACAATGAGCAGTTCTTC.

The J gene is TRBJ2-1, the V gene TRBV7-3; D unresolved. Germline V gene sequence: CDR1 SGHTA, CDR2 FQGTGA. The CDR3 spans 16 residues. Trimming removed 5 bases at V and 0 bases at J, with 14 bases between. CDR3 DNA sequence: TGTGCCAGCAGCCCAAGCCTTAGCAGCTCCTACAATGAGCAGTTCTTC. It is translated as CASSPSLSSSYNEQFF.

CDR3 residues: CASSDRARDTEAFF. CDR3 sequence (DNA): TGTGCCAGCAGTGATAGGGCCAGGGACACTGAAGCTTTCTTT. The chain combines TRBV2 with TRBJ1-1; D is possibly TRBD1 (5 bases). This CDR3 is 14 amino acids long. V was clipped by 3 bases and J by 3 bases, with 11 bases between them. Germline lookup yields CDR1 SNHLY and CDR2 FYNNEI.

CDR3 DNA sequence: TGTGCCAGCAGCCTTGACAGGGGACAGGAAAAACTGTTTTTT. Translating it yields CASSLDRGQEKLFF. This rearrangement joins TRBV7-9 to TRBJ1-4, with TRBD1 identical over 8 bases. The CDR3 is made up of 14 amino acids. J gave up 8 bases and V 5 bases, and 7 bases lay outside the gene matches. CDR1 is SEHNR and CDR2 is FQNEAQ in the germline V gene (reference sequence).

V gene TRBV7-8 combines with J gene TRBJ1-4; D is perhaps TRBD1 (5 bases). Germline loops: CDR1 SGHVS, CDR2 FQNEAQ. There are 15 residues in the CDR3. V lost 4 bases and J 0 bases, leaving 9 bases between the germline ends. CDR3 protein: CASSSRGATNEKLFF. CDR3 nucleotide sequence: TGTGCCAGCAGCTCAAGGGGTGCAACTAATGAAAAACTGTTTTTT.

The rearrangement joins TRBV7-9 to TRBJ2-1; possible D gene TRBD2, 5 bases. CDR3 length equals 11 residues. Trimming left V 7 bases short and J 7 bases short, with 8 bases between. Germline loops: CDR1 SEHNR, CDR2 FQNEAQ (reference sequence). Written as DNA, the CDR3 is TGTGCCAGCACCCGAGGGAATGAGCAGTTCTTC. As protein: CASTRGNEQFF.

The rearrangement uses TRBV9 and TRBJ2-2; D is uncertain. The CDR3 totals 12 residues. Germline loops: CDR1 SGDLS, CDR2 YYNGEE. V gave up 5 bases and J gave up 2 bases, with 4 bases separating them. CDR3 region: CASSHNTGELFF. As DNA, the CDR3 is TGTGCCAGCAGTCATAACACCGGGGAGCTGTTTTTT.

The chain couples TRBV7-9 to TRBJ2-3; 9 positions agree with TRBD2. V dropped 5 bases and J dropped 8; count of bases not matched to a gene: 8. The germline gives CDR1 SEHNR, CDR2 FQNEAQ (reference sequence). The CDR3 contains 14 residues. CDR3 in DNA: TGTGCCAGCAGCCCGCGGGGGGGGCCAGGTACGCAGTATTTT. The encoded protein is CASSPRGGPGTQYF.

The CDR3 DNA sequence: TGTGCCAGCAGCTCCCTGAAGTCTAGCGTAGGGGCCTACGAGCAGTACTTC. Amino acids: CASSSLKSSVGAYEQYF. The chain couples TRBV11-2 to TRBJ2-7; D possibly corresponds to TRBD2 (6 bases). V dropped 4 bases and J dropped 2 bases, with 21 bases sitting between them. The germline gives CDR1 SGHAT, CDR2 FQNNGV. This CDR3 region has 17 residues.

CDR3: CASSDTGTGGSYNSPLHF. The CDR3 bases are TGTGCCAGCAGCGATACCGGGACAGGGGGCTCCTATAATTCACCCCTCCACTTT. The rearrangement links TRBV5-6 to TRBJ1-6; 11 nucleotides agree with TRBD1. J gave up 0 bases and V 4 bases, and 6 bases lay outside the gene matches. The length of the CDR3 is 18 residues. Per germline, CDR1 SGHDT and CDR2 YYEEEE. Using reference TRBV5-6 and TRBJ1-6 for the parts outside the CDR3, the full variable domain is DAGVTQSPTHLIKTRGQQVTLRCSPKSGHDTVSWYQQALGQGPQFIFQYYEEEERQRGNFPDRFSGHQFPNYSSELNVNALLLGDSALYLCASSDTGTGGSYNSPLHFGNGTRLTVT.

The V call is TRBV6-6, the J call TRBJ1-5; 7 bases are a match to TRBD1. V gave up 2 bases and J gave up 11 bases; unmatched junction bases: 12. This CDR3 is 15 amino acids long. Germline values: CDR1 MNHNY, CDR2 SVGAGI (reference sequence). The CDR3 DNA reads TGTGCCAGCAGTTACCAGGGGGGTAATCAGTTAACCCAGCATTTT. Residues: CASSYQGGNQLTQHF.

This rearrangement joins TRBV11-1 to TRBJ1-1; D call uncertain. Looked up from germline, CDR1 is SGHAT and CDR2 is FQDESV (reference sequence). The CDR3 totals 14 residues. Trimming pared 2 bases from V and 4 bases from J, leaving 11 bases between. CDR3 nucleotide sequence: TGTGCCAGCAGCTTACCGGGGAGGCTCACTGAAGCTTTCTTT. It is translated as CASSLPGRLTEAFF.

The chain uses TRBV4-1 and TRBJ1-1, with D perhaps TRBD1 (5 bases). Trimming took 0 bases from V and 6 from J, leaving 11 bases between them. The germline V gene encodes CDR1 MGHRA and CDR2 YSYEKL. The CDR3 is 14 amino acids. As DNA, the CDR3 is TGCGCCAGCAGCCAAGAGCAGGGAAACCCTGAAGCTTTCTTT. It yields the protein CASSQEQGNPEAFF.

The chain is built from TRBV19 and TRBJ1-2; 9 nucleotides match TRBD1. Germline V gene lookup returns CDR1 LNHDA and CDR2 SQIVND (reference sequence). This CDR3 has 13 residues. The ends lost 8 bases at V and 4 bases at J; junction bases unmatched: 5. The CDR3: CASLGQGPYGYTF. DNA for the CDR3: TGTGCCAGTTTAGGACAGGGGCCCTATGGCTACACCTTC.

V and J are TRBV19 and TRBJ2-1, with 13 bases matching TRBD2. J was trimmed by 6 bases and V by 4 bases; bases with no gene match: 3. CDR3 size: 15 residues. Germline assignment: CDR1 LNHDA and CDR2 SQIVND (reference sequence). The CDR3 sequence is CASSTGTSGINEQFF. The CDR3, as DNA: TGTGCCAGTAGTACCGGGACTAGCGGGATCAATGAGCAGTTCTTC. The full variable domain, in which reference TRBV19 and TRBJ2-1 provide the parts outside the CDR3, is DGGITQSPKYLFRKEGQNVTLSCEQNLNHDAMYWYRQDPGQGLRLIYYSQIVNDFQKGDIAEGYSVSREKKESFPLTVTSAQKNPTAFYLCASSTGTSGINEQFFGPGTRLTVL.